The 13 T cell receptor beta chains reported below all come from one sample, sequenced in a study of T cell responses to AZD1222 COVID-19 vaccine. This table comes from immunoSEQ multiplex PCR, and its TCRdb copy is limited to in-frame clones, with some not included. The sample holds approximately 89,000 clones; about 86% are singletons and the top ten take roughly 6%. The sequencing used peripheral blood, collected 28 days after the second AZD1222 dose. The origin of the receptors is an adult who received the AZD1222 COVID-19 vaccine.

This chain links TRBV28 with TRBJ2-2; the match to TRBD2 covers 7 bases. Losses at the gene ends were 7 bases for V and 8 bases for J; bases not matched to a gene: 10. From germline, CDR1 is MDHEN and CDR2 SYDVKM. The CDR3 covers 14 residues. In DNA, the CDR3 is TGTGCCAGCACTGCGGGACTACTCGGAGGGGAGCTGTTTTTT. Protein product: CASTAGLLGGELFF.

The chain links TRBV15 to TRBJ2-1, with D unclear. V was cut by 3 bases and J by 10 bases, with 10 bases left in between. The CDR3 length is 12 residues. Germline lookup yields CDR1 LNHNV and CDR2 YYDKDF (reference sequence). The CDR3 coding sequence is TGTGCCACCAGCAGTCCGGAGAGCGAGCAGTTCTTC. Encoded protein: CATSSPESEQFF.

The chain has TRBV6-5 and TRBJ2-1; 7 positions agree with TRBD2. The germline V gene encodes CDR1 MNHEY and CDR2 SVGAGI. This CDR3 comprises 14 residues. V lost 7 bases to trimming and J lost 7 bases; unmatched junction nucleotides: 10. The CDR3 spells CASTPGGRKNEQFF. The CDR3 DNA reads as TGTGCCAGCACCCCAGGCGGGAGAAAGAATGAGCAGTTCTTC.

The rearrangement uses TRBV19 and TRBJ1-6; the D gene is possibly TRBD1 (5 bases). The V and J ends lost 2 bases and 9 bases respectively, with 11 bases between them. The CDR3 spans 14 residues. Germline CDR1 and CDR2: LNHDA and SQIVND (reference sequence). CDR3 sequence: CASSIKGLISPLHF. CDR3 coding DNA: TGTGCCAGTAGTATAAAGGGGCTAATTTCACCCCTCCACTTT.

This rearrangement joins TRBV11-2 to TRBJ2-1, with D perhaps given as TRBD1 or TRBD2 (5 bases each). The germline gives CDR1 SGHAT, CDR2 FQNNGV. Trimming removed 7 bases at V and 6 bases at J, with 19 bases between. This CDR3 has 15 residues. In nucleotides, the CDR3 is TGTGCCAGCACCCGAGGGGTACGAATGGGCAATGAGCAGTTCTTC. Translated: CASTRGVRMGNEQFF.

This clone occurred once. The chain is built from TRBV28 and TRBJ2-2; D call uncertain. Germline V gene lookup returns CDR1 MDHEN and CDR2 SYDVKM. The CDR3 sequence is 15 residues long. The ends were cut back, 7 bases at V and 1 base at J, with 13 bases in the middle. CDR3 protein: CASITAAGNTGELFF. In DNA form, the CDR3 reads TGTGCCAGCATAACCGCGGCAGGGAACACCGGGGAGCTGTTTTTT.

The chain uses TRBV10-3 and TRBJ1-2; 8 nucleotides line up with TRBD1. Germline-derived CDR1 and CDR2 are ENHRY and SYGVKD. This CDR3 has 15 residues. V lost 7 bases and J lost 8; bases outside the gene matches: 15. The CDR3 region is CAITPGTGPYGGYTF. The CDR3 region has the DNA TGTGCCATCACCCCCGGGACAGGCCCCTATGGGGGCTACACCTTC.

The V and J genes are TRBV28 and TRBJ2-2; no clear D gene. The germline CDR1 and CDR2 sequences are MDHEN and SYDVKM. V lost 4 bases to trimming and J lost 0 bases, with 9 bases between them. The length of the CDR3 is 15 residues. The CDR3 sequence: CASSSRAPNTGELFF. CDR3 bases: TGTGCCAGCAGTTCACGGGCCCCGAACACCGGGGAGCTGTTTTTT.

CDR3 protein: CASSEYRPLGAGGNTIYF. The CDR3 nucleotides are TGTGCCAGCAGTGAATATAGGCCCTTAGGGGCAGGTGGAAACACCATATATTTT. The chain carries TRBV25-1 and TRBJ1-3, with a weak D call TRBD1 (5 bases). The ends were cut back, 0 bases at V and 3 bases at J, with 18 bases in the middle. Germline V gives CDR1 MGHDK, CDR2 SYGVNS. CDR3 length: 18 amino acids.

This clone came up a few times. This chain links TRBV5-4 with TRBJ1-4; unclear D gene. With 2 bases removed from V and 4 bases from J, the gap between germline ends came to 6 bases. Germline lookup yields CDR1 SGHNT and CDR2 YYREEE (reference sequence). The CDR3 totals 13 residues. The CDR3 reads CASSLGVNEKLFF. The CDR3 nucleotides read TGTGCCAGCAGCTTAGGCGTTAATGAAAAACTGTTTTTT.

This clone came up once. V and J are TRBV3-1 (or the pseudogene TRBV3-2) and TRBJ1-1; maybe TRBD1 (6 bases). Per germline, CDR1 LGHDT and CDR2 YNNKEL (reference sequence). With 2 bases removed from V and 0 bases from J, the gap between germline ends came to 10 bases. The CDR3 has 15 residues. The CDR3 loop reads CASSQRQAMNTEAFF. The CDR3, as DNA: TGTGCCAGCAGCCAACGACAGGCCATGAACACTGAAGCTTTCTTT.

This clone was seen more than once but under ten times. The gene calls are TRBV9 and TRBJ2-7; 14 bases agree with TRBD2. V was pared by 4 bases and J by 4 bases, with 7 bases of the junction left unmatched. From germline, CDR1 is SGDLS and CDR2 YYNGEE. The CDR3 is made up of 16 amino acids. The CDR3 nucleotides are TGTGCCAGCAGCCAGGGACTAGCGGGGGTTCCATACGAGCAGTACTTC. Translating it yields CASSQGLAGVPYEQYF.

The rearrangement uses TRBV30 and TRBJ2-2, with TRBD1 identical over 11 bases. This CDR3 has 15 residues. Germline V gives CDR1 GTSNPN, CDR2 SVGIG (reference sequence). Unmatched junction bases numbered 4, after V lost 0 bases and J lost 7 bases. The CDR3 DNA is TGTGCCTGGAGTGTACTGGGGACAGGGGGCGGGGAGCTGTTTTTT. This gives the protein CAWSVLGTGGGELFF.